Included here is one T cell receptor beta chain sequence, with context. This sample was taken from a study of blood T cell repertoires in COVID-19. Whole-study context: Spain, Italy and the United States supplied samples that represented acute and convalescent COVID-19.

Data came from immunoSEQ multiplex PCR; TCRdb stores just in-frame clones and leaves some out. The sample records approximately 340,000 clones, 91% being singletons. Trimming removed 4 bases from V and 8 bases from J, with 16 bases in between. CDR1 and CDR2 from the germline V gene are SGHDT and YYEEEE. The CDR3 runs 15 residues. Sequenced: PBMCs or T cells enriched from blood (not recorded which). This clonotype was obtained from a woman in her thirties or forties who had been exposed to COVID-19. The V gene is TRBV5-6, the J gene TRBJ1-6; no firm D call. The CDR3 DNA reads TGTGCCAGCAGCAAGTACCCCTCGGAGTATTCACCCCTCCACTTT. This gives the protein CASSKYPSEYSPLHF.